This TCR beta chain was captured by sequencing in a study of blood T cell repertoires in COVID-19. Trimming removed 5 bases at V and 10 bases at J, with 18 bases between. The length of the CDR3 is 14 residues. The V gene's germline CDR1 is SGHVS and CDR2 FQNEAQ. The data were produced by immunoSEQ multiplex PCR, yet TCRdb's version contains in-frame clones alone and is incomplete. The data contain 350,000 to 400,000 clones, around 91% of them singletons. Sequencing was performed on PBMCs or T cells enriched from blood (not recorded which). The sequence was collected from a man aged 18 to 30 who had recovered from COVID-19. The rearrangement joins TRBV7-8 to TRBJ2-4; D is undetermined. The CDR3 bases are TGTGCCAGCAGCAATCCCGGGTCGGGTCGTATTCAGTACTTC. This translates into CASSNPGSGRIQYF.